The rows below give T cell receptor beta chains drawn from one sample of a study of blood T cell repertoires in COVID-19. Sequenced by immunoSEQ multiplex PCR; TCRdb stores in-frame clones only, minus some. The repertoire holds 100,000 to 130,000 clones, with about 87% as singletons. The material sequenced was peripheral blood. The receptors here all came from a man between 50 and 59 years old with active or convalescent COVID-19. CDR3s include the opening cysteine and the closing phenylalanine or tryptophan. D genes are given only for firm matches. A clone size is listed for some rows: how often the clone was seen (once, few, many), or a class if it is expanded.

d_call: -; v_call: TRBV7-9; clone_size: -; j_call: TRBJ1-2; cdr3_aa: CASSLRTANSYGYTF; cdr3_nt: TGTGCCAGCAGTCTGAGGACAGCAAACTCCTATGGCTACACCTTC
d_call: -; v_call: TRBV1; clone_size: -; j_call: TRBJ2-7; cdr3_aa: CTSTKVGRELPYEQYF; cdr3_nt: TGCACCAGCACCAAAGTAGGGCGGGAGCTTCCCTACGAGCAGTACTTC
d_call: TRBD1; v_call: TRBV28; clone_size: -; j_call: TRBJ2-4; cdr3_aa: CASRWGQGGLQYF; cdr3_nt: TGTGCCAGCAGATGGGGACAGGGAGGCCTTCAGTACTTC
d_call: -; v_call: TRBV4-1; clone_size: -; j_call: TRBJ1-1; cdr3_aa: CASSRNPPGTEAFF; cdr3_nt: TGCGCCAGCAGCCGGAACCCACCGGGCACTGAAGCTTTCTTT
d_call: TRBD2; v_call: TRBV28; clone_size: -; j_call: TRBJ2-2; cdr3_aa: CASSLTSIKTGELFF; cdr3_nt: TGTGCCAGCAGTCTGACTAGCATAAAGACCGGGGAGCTGTTTTTT
d_call: -; v_call: TRBV6-5; clone_size: -; j_call: TRBJ1-2; cdr3_aa: CASSYSKHDGYTF; cdr3_nt: TGTGCCAGCAGTTACTCGAAGCATGATGGCTACACCTTC
d_call: -; v_call: TRBV20-1; clone_size: -; j_call: TRBJ1-1; cdr3_aa: CSAARRTGAFF; cdr3_nt: TGCAGTGCCGCTCGGCGTACGGGAGCTTTCTTT
d_call: -; v_call: TRBV28; clone_size: -; j_call: TRBJ1-4; cdr3_aa: CANRDTSPTHEKLFF; cdr3_nt: TGTGCCAACCGGGACACCTCCCCGACCCATGAAAAACTGTTTTTT
d_call: -; v_call: TRBV7-7; clone_size: -; j_call: TRBJ1-1; cdr3_aa: CASSLDRDTEAFF; cdr3_nt: TGTGCCAGCAGCTTAGATCGGGACACTGAAGCTTTCTTT
d_call: -; v_call: TRBV13; clone_size: few; j_call: TRBJ1-6; cdr3_aa: CASRRGGGSPLHF; cdr3_nt: TGTGCCAGCAGGAGGGGAGGAGGTTCACCCCTCCACTTT
d_call: TRBD1; v_call: TRBV19; clone_size: few; j_call: TRBJ1-5; cdr3_aa: CATAQGFSNQPQHF; cdr3_nt: TGTGCCACCGCACAGGGGTTCAGCAATCAGCCCCAGCATTTT
d_call: TRBD2; v_call: TRBV28; clone_size: -; j_call: TRBJ2-3; cdr3_aa: CASSHTSGRATDTQYF; cdr3_nt: TGTGCCAGCAGTCACACTAGCGGGAGGGCCACAGATACGCAGTATTTT
d_call: TRBD1; v_call: TRBV11-2; clone_size: -; j_call: TRBJ1-1; cdr3_aa: CASSPRTGETTEAFF; cdr3_nt: TGTGCCAGCAGCCCACGGACAGGGGAGACGACTGAAGCTTTCTTT
d_call: TRBD1; v_call: TRBV5-5; clone_size: -; j_call: TRBJ2-7; cdr3_aa: CASSSAGGSYEQYF; cdr3_nt: TGTGCCAGCAGCTCGGCAGGGGGCTCCTACGAGCAGTACTTC
d_call: TRBD2; v_call: TRBV19; clone_size: -; j_call: TRBJ2-1; cdr3_aa: CASSQGLAGGYEQFF; cdr3_nt: TGTGCCAGTAGTCAAGGACTAGCGGGAGGATATGAGCAGTTCTTC
d_call: -; v_call: TRBV30; clone_size: few; j_call: TRBJ1-5; cdr3_aa: CAWRSGVGGNQPQHF; cdr3_nt: TGTGCCTGGAGGTCGGGCGTCGGGGGCAATCAGCCCCAGCATTTT
d_call: TRBD2; v_call: TRBV7-9; clone_size: -; j_call: TRBJ2-7; cdr3_aa: CASSLGGLFYEQYF; cdr3_nt: TGTGCCAGCAGCTTAGGGGGACTATTTTACGAGCAGTACTTC
d_call: -; v_call: TRBV5-1; clone_size: -; j_call: TRBJ2-1; cdr3_aa: CASSLVWASDEQFF; cdr3_nt: TGCGCCAGCAGCTTGGTGTGGGCGTCTGATGAGCAGTTCTTC
d_call: TRBD1; v_call: TRBV7-8; clone_size: -; j_call: TRBJ1-5; cdr3_aa: CASSPTGVSQPQHF; cdr3_nt: TGTGCCAGCAGCCCGACAGGGGTTAGCCAGCCCCAGCATTTT
d_call: TRBD1; v_call: TRBV28; clone_size: -; j_call: TRBJ1-2; cdr3_aa: CASSRTGVRGYGYTF; cdr3_nt: TGTGCCAGCAGCCGGACAGGGGTCCGGGGCTATGGCTACACCTTC
d_call: -; v_call: TRBV3-1/TRBV3-2; clone_size: once; j_call: TRBJ2-1; cdr3_aa: CASSRDTITVYNEQFF; cdr3_nt: TGTGCCAGCAGCCGAGACACTATAACGGTATACAATGAGCAGTTCTTC
d_call: -; v_call: TRBV7-8; clone_size: -; j_call: TRBJ1-4; cdr3_aa: CASSARTDSNEKLFF; cdr3_nt: TGTGCCAGCAGCGCCCGGACAGACTCTAATGAAAAACTGTTTTTT
d_call: -; v_call: TRBV5-1; clone_size: -; j_call: TRBJ2-1; cdr3_aa: CASRASPNSYNEQFF; cdr3_nt: TGCGCCAGCAGGGCCAGTCCCAACTCCTACAATGAGCAGTTCTTC
d_call: TRBD2; v_call: TRBV19; clone_size: once; j_call: TRBJ2-2; cdr3_aa: CASSTGTSGAWAGELFF; cdr3_nt: TGTGCCAGTAGTACCGGGACTAGCGGGGCTTGGGCCGGGGAGCTGTTTTTT
d_call: TRBD1; v_call: TRBV19; clone_size: -; j_call: TRBJ1-2; cdr3_aa: CASSLYPGQGPYGYTF; cdr3_nt: TGTGCCAGTAGTCTCTACCCGGGACAGGGTCCCTATGGCTACACCTTC
d_call: -; v_call: TRBV7-9; clone_size: -; j_call: TRBJ2-7; cdr3_aa: CATSLSSYEQYF; cdr3_nt: TGTGCCACCTCACTAAGCTCCTACGAGCAGTACTTC
d_call: -; v_call: TRBV29-1; clone_size: once; j_call: TRBJ1-4; cdr3_aa: CSVESGNEKLFF; cdr3_nt: TGCAGCGTTGAGTCGGGGAATGAAAAACTGTTTTTT
d_call: -; v_call: TRBV30; clone_size: -; j_call: TRBJ2-1; cdr3_aa: CAWSINRGLEQFF; cdr3_nt: TGTGCCTGGAGCATCAATAGGGGCCTTGAGCAGTTCTTC
d_call: -; v_call: TRBV9; clone_size: -; j_call: TRBJ2-2; cdr3_aa: CASSVVYRENTGELFF; cdr3_nt: TGTGCCAGCAGCGTAGTGTACAGGGAGAACACCGGGGAGCTGTTTTTT
d_call: TRBD1; v_call: TRBV6-2/TRBV6-3; clone_size: -; j_call: TRBJ1-5; cdr3_aa: CASSYSRDRQHF; cdr3_nt: TGTGCCAGCAGTTACTCCCGGGACAGACAGCATTTT
d_call: -; v_call: TRBV18; clone_size: -; j_call: TRBJ1-4; cdr3_aa: CASSPRREKLFF; cdr3_nt: TGTGCCAGCTCACCGAGGAGGGAAAAACTGTTTTTT
d_call: -; v_call: TRBV19; clone_size: -; j_call: TRBJ1-1; cdr3_aa: CASSIAGRAFF; cdr3_nt: TGTGCCAGTAGTATAGCGGGGAGAGCTTTCTTT
d_call: TRBD1; v_call: TRBV13; clone_size: -; j_call: TRBJ2-1; cdr3_aa: CASSLGLRGQGGYNEQFF; cdr3_nt: TGTGCCAGCAGCTTAGGCCTAAGGGGACAGGGGGGCTACAATGAGCAGTTCTTC
d_call: TRBD1; v_call: TRBV29-1; clone_size: -; j_call: TRBJ2-7; cdr3_aa: CSVETDRGNEQYF; cdr3_nt: TGCAGCGTTGAAACGGACAGGGGTAACGAGCAGTACTTC
d_call: -; v_call: TRBV9; clone_size: -; j_call: TRBJ2-1; cdr3_aa: CASSATPDSSNEQFF; cdr3_nt: TGTGCCAGCAGCGCGACCCCCGACAGCTCGAATGAGCAGTTCTTC
d_call: -; v_call: TRBV9; clone_size: -; j_call: TRBJ1-6; cdr3_aa: CASSPGHDNSPLHF; cdr3_nt: TGTGCCAGCAGCCCGGGACACGATAATTCACCCCTCCACTTT
d_call: TRBD1; v_call: TRBV5-1; clone_size: once; j_call: TRBJ2-7; cdr3_aa: CASSPGQGDEQYF; cdr3_nt: TGCGCCAGCAGCCCGGGACAGGGGGACGAGCAGTACTTC
d_call: TRBD1; v_call: TRBV25-1; clone_size: -; j_call: TRBJ2-7; cdr3_aa: CASSDFTGQAYEQYF; cdr3_nt: TGTGCCAGCAGTGATTTTACAGGACAGGCTTACGAGCAGTACTTC
d_call: -; v_call: TRBV28; clone_size: -; j_call: TRBJ1-5; cdr3_aa: CASSLGGNSNQPQHF; cdr3_nt: TGTGCCAGCAGTTTGGGGGGGAATAGCAATCAGCCCCAGCATTTT
d_call: -; v_call: TRBV28; clone_size: -; j_call: TRBJ1-2; cdr3_aa: CASSLSAPSAYGYTF; cdr3_nt: TGTGCCAGCAGTTTATCGGCCCCGAGCGCCTATGGCTACACCTTC